This TCR beta chain comes out of a study of blood T cell repertoires in COVID-19. About the research overall: The analysed material was cDNA or gDNA that came from T cells, B-cell-depleted T cells, or PBMCs.

In the original workflow: Reference gene primer amplification yielded estimated nucleated cell counts. Libraries were prepared by immunoSEQ multiplex PCR; TCRdb keeps only in-frame clonotypes and omits some of them. The V and J calls and clone size come from that table; D and trimming were worked out from the DNA. The table lists fewer than 150,000 clones, 85% to 90% of them singletons. Germline trimming cut 3 bases from V and 8 bases from J; bases unmatched to any gene: 9. The CDR3 length is 13 residues. CDR1 is DFQATT and CDR2 is SNEGSKA in the germline V gene (reference sequence). The sequenced sample was peripheral blood. The chain employs TRBV20-1 and TRBJ1-2; the match to TRBD1 covers 7 bases. The clonotype originates from a woman in her 50s with acute or convalescent COVID-19. The CDR3 sequence is CSASSATGHGYTF. The CDR3 DNA reads as TGCAGTGCTAGTTCTGCGACAGGGCACGGCTACACCTTC.